Listed below are T cell receptor beta chains from one sample, sequenced in a study of technical replicates of blood from a handful of donors. Data came from immunoSEQ multiplex PCR; TCRdb stores just in-frame clones and leaves some out. The top ten hold 0.35% to 0.45% of the sample, which has nearly 95,000 clones, approximately 95% seen once. Sequencing was carried out using T cells isolated from PBMCs. Every receptor here comes from a human donor in good health. Both conserved end residues are part of each CDR3. The D gene is left open where the match is weak. Clone size is given for some rows only: seen once, a few or many times, or a class if the clone is expanded.

clone_size j_call cdr3_length v_call d_call cdr3_nt cdr3_aa
- TRBJ1-5 12 TRBV7-8 - TGTGCCAGCAGCCATGCCCCAGGGCCCCAGCATTTT CASSHAPGPQHF
- TRBJ2-7 13 TRBV5-6 - TGTGCCAGCAGCTTTGGGGAGCCATACGAGCAGTACTTC CASSFGEPYEQYF
once TRBJ1-2 15 TRBV6-1 TRBD1 TGTGCCAGCACATTCACAGGGGAAGATAACTATGGCTACACCTTC CASTFTGEDNYGYTF
- TRBJ2-3 13 TRBV6-1 TRBD2 TGTGCCGTAGGACTAGCGAGCACAGATACGCAGTATTTT CAVGLASTDTQYF
- TRBJ1-1 13 TRBV10-3 - TGTGCCATCAGAAGCGGTGGGAACACTGAAGCTTTCTTT CAIRSGGNTEAFF
- TRBJ2-7 13 TRBV6-5 TRBD1 TGTGCCAGCTGGACAGGGGCTGGGTACGAGCAGTACTTC CASWTGAGYEQYF
- TRBJ1-3 17 TRBV19 TRBD1 TGTGCCAGTAGTAACCCTGGGACAGGGATCTCTGGAAACACCATATATTTT CASSNPGTGISGNTIYF
- TRBJ2-7 14 TRBV7-3 - TGTGCCAGCAGCGGTACAGGGCTCCCCTACGAGCAGTACTTC CASSGTGLPYEQYF
few TRBJ1-1 15 TRBV5-1 - TGCGCCAGCAGCAAGACAGGTTCTGGCTGGCCTGAAGCTTTCTTT CASSKTGSGWPEAFF
- TRBJ1-5 15 TRBV6-1 - TGTGCCAGCAGTCTTAAAGGGACACCCAATCAGCCCCAGCATTTT CASSLKGTPNQPQHF
- TRBJ2-2 17 TRBV7-3 TRBD1 TGTGCCAGCAGCTTAACCGAGGACAGGGCGAACACCGGGGAGCTGTTTTTT CASSLTEDRANTGELFF
- TRBJ2-7 14 TRBV2 - TGTGCCAGCAGTGAATGGCGGGCCCGCTACGAGCAGTACTTC CASSEWRARYEQYF
- TRBJ2-2 14 TRBV7-9 - TGTGCCAGCAGCTTCCCCCTTTACACCGGGGAGCTGTTTTTT CASSFPLYTGELFF
- TRBJ2-7 15 TRBV11-2 TRBD1 TGTGCCAGCAGACGGGGACAGGCGAGCTCCTACGAGCAGTACTTC CASRRGQASSYEQYF
- TRBJ1-1 15 TRBV19 - TGTGCCAGTAGTATATTGGGGGGGTCCGGAACTGAAGCTTTCTTT CASSILGGSGTEAFF
- TRBJ2-2 15 TRBV27 - TGTGCCAGCAGTTTTGGCAGGGGTGGAACCGGGGAGCTGTTTTTT CASSFGRGGTGELFF
- TRBJ2-7 14 TRBV4-3 - TGCGCCAGCTCACCGGGAAGGCGTACCTACGAGCAGTACTTC CASSPGRRTYEQYF
- TRBJ2-5 15 TRBV5-1 TRBD2 TGCGCCAGCAGCACTAGCGGGAGGCTGGAAGAGACCCAGTACTTC CASSTSGRLEETQYF
- TRBJ2-1 14 TRBV9 - TGTGCCAGCAGCGTAGGAGGAGAGACCAATGAGCAGTTCTTC CASSVGGETNEQFF
- TRBJ2-5 16 TRBV9 TRBD2 TGTGCCAGCAGCGTAGGATTGCTAGCGGGAGTAGAGACCCAGTACTTC CASSVGLLAGVETQYF
- TRBJ2-7 15 TRBV7-9 TRBD1 TGTGCCAGCAGCCGGGGACAGGGGCCCTCCTACGAGCAGTACTTC CASSRGQGPSYEQYF
- TRBJ2-1 17 TRBV9 TRBD2 TGTGCCAGCAGCGTTACACTAGCGGGAGGGCTACTGGATGAGCAGTTCTTC CASSVTLAGGLLDEQFF
- TRBJ1-2 15 TRBV28 TRBD1 TGTGCTATCCATGTGGTTTCGGATAGGGGGCTAGGCTACACCTTC CAIHVVSDRGLGYTF
- TRBJ2-5 17 TRBV10-3 TRBD1 TGTGCCACCAGTTCTCCAGGACAGGTGCCCACCGCGGGGACCCAGTACTTC CATSSPGQVPTAGTQYF
- TRBJ2-7 17 TRBV11-3 - TGTGCCAGCAGCTTAGATGAAATAGCCAGGGGCTCCTACGAGCAGTACTTC CASSLDEIARGSYEQYF
- TRBJ2-3 16 TRBV9 - TGTGCCAGCAGCGTAGAGTCGTTCGCGTACACAGATACGCAGTATTTT CASSVESFAYTDTQYF
- TRBJ2-7 14 TRBV5-4 - TGTGCCAGCAGCTTTACAGGTGCATCCTACGAGCAGTACTTC CASSFTGASYEQYF
- TRBJ2-1 13 TRBV13 TRBD2 TGTGCCAGCAGCCTCGGGGGGGGCCGGGAGCAGTTCTTC CASSLGGGREQFF
- TRBJ2-5 13 TRBV10-2 TRBD2 TGCGCCAGCAACAGCGGGAGATTTGAGACCCAGTACTTC CASNSGRFETQYF
- TRBJ1-1 11 TRBV6-6 - TGTGCCAGCAGTGGGGGCTTAAGGGCTTTCTTT CASSGGLRAFF
- TRBJ2-3 15 TRBV6-6 - TGTGCCAGCATCAAAGCGGAGGAGGGCACAGATACGCAGTATTTT CASIKAEEGTDTQYF
- TRBJ1-2 15 TRBV4-1 TRBD1 TGCGCCAGCAGCCAAGGCCAGGGGGCGGGCTATGGCTACACCTTC CASSQGQGAGYGYTF
- TRBJ2-5 15 TRBV18 - TGTGCCAGCTCACCACAAACAGGGTCTCGGGAGACCCAGTACTTC CASSPQTGSRETQYF
- TRBJ1-2 14 TRBV5-4 TRBD1 TGTGCCAGCAGCTGGGACAGGGGGGACTATGGCTACACCTTC CASSWDRGDYGYTF
- TRBJ2-5 16 TRBV5-4 TRBD2 TGTGCCAGCAGCTCGGGACTAGCGGGGGGGGAAGAGACCCAGTACTTC CASSSGLAGGEETQYF
- TRBJ2-3 14 TRBV30 - TGTGCCTGGAGTGTATCGGGAGCAGTAGATACGCAGTATTTT CAWSVSGAVDTQYF
- TRBJ1-1 15 TRBV7-9 TRBD1 TGTGCCAGCACCGACAGGGTTAAAAGGAACACTGAAGCTTTCTTT CASTDRVKRNTEAFF
once TRBJ2-7 17 TRBV12-2 - TGTGCAAGTCGCTTGGGGATGCTAGCGGGAGCGAACTACGAGCAGTACTTC CASRLGMLAGANYEQYF
- TRBJ2-7 14 TRBV5-4 TRBD1 TGTGCCAGCAGCTCGGGGACAGGGGCATACGAGCAGTACTTC CASSSGTGAYEQYF
- TRBJ2-7 11 TRBV5-6 - TGTGCCAGCTCCTTTCGGTACGAGCAGTACTTC CASSFRYEQYF
- TRBJ2-7 13 TRBV29-1 - TGCAGCGTTGGCAGTGGGGGGTCTGGTGAGCAGTACTTC CSVGSGGSGEQYF
- TRBJ2-2 17 TRBV7-8 TRBD2 TGTGCCAGCAGCTTTCCTGAAGCGGGAGGGCCGGGCGGGGAGCTGTTTTTT CASSFPEAGGPGGELFF
- TRBJ2-7 15 TRBV19 TRBD1 TGTGCCAGTAGTATAGCCACAGGGGAACACTACGAGCAGTACTTC CASSIATGEHYEQYF
once TRBJ2-3 15 TRBV5-6 TRBD2 TGTGCCAGCAGCCGGGGACTAGCGGAGGCAGATACGCAGTATTTT CASSRGLAEADTQYF
- TRBJ2-5 15 TRBV19 TRBD2 TGTGCCAGTACCTTGGGGGGACTAGCGGGGGAGACCCAGTACTTC CASTLGGLAGETQYF
- TRBJ2-7 14 TRBV11-3 TRBD1 TGTGCCAGCAGCTTGGCAGGGGGCAGGTACGAGCAGTACTTC CASSLAGGRYEQYF
- TRBJ2-7 15 TRBV7-9 TRBD1 TGTGCCAGCAGCGCCCCAACAGGGGCAATGGGCGAGCAGTACTTC CASSAPTGAMGEQYF
- TRBJ2-1 16 TRBV11-1 TRBD2 TGTGCCAGCAGCCCTAGCGGGAGGCCCGACACCAATGAGCAGTTCTTC CASSPSGRPDTNEQFF
- TRBJ1-4 16 TRBV6-5 TRBD1 TGTGCCAGCAGTTACGCGTTTGGGACAGAGAATGAAAAACTGTTTTTT CASSYAFGTENEKLFF
- TRBJ1-5 16 TRBV7-2 TRBD1 TGTGCCAGCAGCTTAGCAGGGACAGGCAACGGACAGCCCCAGCATTTT CASSLAGTGNGQPQHF